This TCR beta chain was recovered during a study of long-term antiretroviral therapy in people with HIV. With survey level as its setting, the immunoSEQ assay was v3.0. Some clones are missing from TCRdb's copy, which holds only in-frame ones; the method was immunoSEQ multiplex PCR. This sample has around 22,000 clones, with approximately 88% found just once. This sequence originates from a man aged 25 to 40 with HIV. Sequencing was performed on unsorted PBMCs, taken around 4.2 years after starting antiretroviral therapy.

For the CDR3, the DNA is TGTGCCAGCAGTGCGGGGGACGGCAATCAGCCCCAGCATTTT. Its protein is CASSAGDGNQPQHF. The chain couples TRBV6-1 to TRBJ1-5; tentatively, D is TRBD1 (5 bases). From germline, CDR1 is MNHNS and CDR2 SASEGT. Trimming took 4 bases from V and 2 from J, leaving 9 bases between them. This CDR3 comprises 14 residues.